The present T cell receptor beta chain was sequenced within a study of a mutant IDH1 vaccine in newly diagnosed glioma. For the study at large: During weeks 1, 3, 5, 7, 11, 15, 19 and 23, patients received eight vaccinations. Pretreatment consisted of radiotherapy, temozolomide, or both, with most receiving both. Vaccination followed radiotherapy alone by 4-6 weeks, or accompanied temozolomide cycles. Regarding the study as a whole: In 93.3% of patients, immune responses induced by the vaccine occurred.

Concerning this clone: Its specificity is not known.

Sequencing was performed with immunoSEQ multiplex PCR; in TCRdb, only in-frame clones are kept and a portion is missing. The data show approximately 41,000 clones, around 93% seen once. The CDR3 totals 12 residues. The germline gives CDR1 SGHNT, CDR2 YYREEE (reference sequence). V was clipped by 4 bases and J by 5 bases; unmatched bases: 2. Time point reported: week 23, last vaccination. Mutant IDH1 20-mer peptide, at 300 ug, made up each vaccine dose, with topical imiquimod. The sequenced sample was PBMCs, obtained from a glioma patient whose treatment included an IDH1 peptide vaccine. The source is a middle-aged man with glioma. The chain carries TRBV5-4 and TRBJ1-2, with TRBD1 identical over 7 bases. CDR3 loop: CASSQTGYGYTF. In DNA, the CDR3 is TGTGCCAGCAGCCAGACAGGGTATGGCTACACCTTC.